This T cell receptor (beta chain) was captured in a study of CD8 T cells in Susac syndrome. TCR beta from blood CD8+ and CD4+ T cells was sequenced. Both CD4+ and CD8+ T cells were negatively isolated, and TEMRA cells underwent FACS enrichment. RNA amounts of about 0.5 to 1 ug underwent reverse transcription with random hexamers. TCRdb reanalysed the immunoSEQ multiplex PCR reads using MiXCR and keeps one entry per CDR3 protein. Of 250,000 to 350,000 distinct CDR3 sequences detected, about 90% appear once; the ten largest clones hold 0.065%. The receptor's source is a human donor with multiple sclerosis. Sample: CD4+ T cells from PBMCs.

The chain's CDR3 is CASRPWDTGELFF. The CDR3, as DNA: TGTGCCAGCCGCCCGTGGGACACCGGGGAGCTGTTTTTT. The rearrangement joins TRBV5-6 to TRBJ2-2; no firm D call. The CDR3 has 13 residues. Trimming took off 7 bases at V and 3 bases at J, with 10 bases between the two ends. Germline V gene sequence: CDR1 SGHDT, CDR2 YYEEEE. The whole variable domain, remainder taken from reference TRBV5-6 and TRBJ2-2, is DAGVTQSPTHLIKTRGQQVTLRCSPKSGHDTVSWYQQALGQGPQFIFQYYEEEERQRGNFPDRFSGHQFPNYSSELNVNALLLGDSALYLCASRPWDTGELFFGEGSRLTVL.